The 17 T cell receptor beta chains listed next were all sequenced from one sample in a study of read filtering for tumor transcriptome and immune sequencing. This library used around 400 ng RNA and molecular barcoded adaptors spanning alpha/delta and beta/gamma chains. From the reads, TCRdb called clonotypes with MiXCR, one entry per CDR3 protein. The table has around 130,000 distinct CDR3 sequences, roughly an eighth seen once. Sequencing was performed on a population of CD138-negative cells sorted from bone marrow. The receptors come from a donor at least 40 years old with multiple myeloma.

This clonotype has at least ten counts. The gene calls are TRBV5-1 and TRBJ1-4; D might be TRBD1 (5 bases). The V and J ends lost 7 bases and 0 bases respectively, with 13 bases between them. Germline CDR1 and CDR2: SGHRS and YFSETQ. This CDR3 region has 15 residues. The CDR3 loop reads CASGLDISTNEKLFF. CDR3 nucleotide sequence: TGCGCCAGCGGACTGGACATTTCAACTAATGAAAAACTGTTTTTT.

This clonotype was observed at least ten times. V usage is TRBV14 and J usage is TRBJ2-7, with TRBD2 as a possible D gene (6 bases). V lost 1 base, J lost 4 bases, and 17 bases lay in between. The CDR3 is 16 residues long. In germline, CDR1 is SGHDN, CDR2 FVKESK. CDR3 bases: TGTGCCAGCAGCCAAGTTGGGCTAGCGATGAAATACGAGCAGTACTTC. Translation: CASSQVGLAMKYEQYF.

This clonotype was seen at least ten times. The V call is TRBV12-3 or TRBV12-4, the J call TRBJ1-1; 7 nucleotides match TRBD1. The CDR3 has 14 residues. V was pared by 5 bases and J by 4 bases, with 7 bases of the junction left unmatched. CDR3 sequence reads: CASSKDRVVTEAFF. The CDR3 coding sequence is TGTGCCAGCAGTAAAGACAGGGTGGTCACTGAAGCTTTCTTT.

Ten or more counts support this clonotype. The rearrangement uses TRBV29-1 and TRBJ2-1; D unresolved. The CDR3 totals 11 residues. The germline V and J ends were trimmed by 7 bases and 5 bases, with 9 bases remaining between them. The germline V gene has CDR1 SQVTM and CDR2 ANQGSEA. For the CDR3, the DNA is TGCAGCGCCGGAGTTAACAATGAGCAGTTCTTC. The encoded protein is CSAGVNNEQFF.

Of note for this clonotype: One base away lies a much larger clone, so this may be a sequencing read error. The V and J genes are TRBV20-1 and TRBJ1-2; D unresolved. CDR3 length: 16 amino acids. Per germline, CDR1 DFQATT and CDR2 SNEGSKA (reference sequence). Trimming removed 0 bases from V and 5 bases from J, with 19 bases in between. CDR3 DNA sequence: TGCAGTGCTAGAGAGGACCCCCGAGGAACCCTTTATGGCTACACCTTC. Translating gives CSAREDPRGTLYGYTF.

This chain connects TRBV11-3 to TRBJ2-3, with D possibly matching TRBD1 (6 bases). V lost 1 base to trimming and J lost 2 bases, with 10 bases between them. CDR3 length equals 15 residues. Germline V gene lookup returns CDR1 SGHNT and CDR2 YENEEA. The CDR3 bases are TGTGCCAGCAGCTTAGGGGGGCCCCTCACAGATACGCAGTATTTT. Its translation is CASSLGGPLTDTQYF.

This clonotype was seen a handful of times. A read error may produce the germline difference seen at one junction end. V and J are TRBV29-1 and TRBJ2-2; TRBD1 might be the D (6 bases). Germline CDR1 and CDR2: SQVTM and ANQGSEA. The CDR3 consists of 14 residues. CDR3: CSALGTINTGELLF. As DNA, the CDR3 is TGCAGCGCCCTCGGGACAATAAACACCGGGGAGCTGCTTTTT.

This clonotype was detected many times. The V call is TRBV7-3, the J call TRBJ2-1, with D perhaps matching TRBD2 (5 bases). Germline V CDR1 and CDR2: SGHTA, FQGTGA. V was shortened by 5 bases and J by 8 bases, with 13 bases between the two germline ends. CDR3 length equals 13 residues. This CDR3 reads CASSQTAGHEQFF. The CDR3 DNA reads TGTGCCAGCAGCCAGACGGCGGGTCATGAGCAGTTCTTC.

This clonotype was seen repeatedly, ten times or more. CDR3 in DNA: TGTGCCAGCACCCGCGCGACAGGGGCGGACACTGAAGCTTTCTTT. This encodes CASTRATGADTEAFF. The chain has TRBV7-9 and TRBJ1-1; TRBD1 matches at 8 bases. The CDR3 extends over 15 amino acids. The V gene's germline CDR1 is SEHNR and CDR2 FQNEAQ (reference sequence). Unmatched junction bases numbered 10, after V lost 7 bases and J lost 3 bases.

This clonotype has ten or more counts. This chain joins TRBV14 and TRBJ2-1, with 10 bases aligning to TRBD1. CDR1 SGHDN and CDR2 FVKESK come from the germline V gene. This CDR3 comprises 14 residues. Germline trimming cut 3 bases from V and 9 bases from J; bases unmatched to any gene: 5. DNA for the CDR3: TGTGCCAGCAGCCATGGGACAGGGGTTGGTGAGCAGTTCTTC. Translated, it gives CASSHGTGVGEQFF.

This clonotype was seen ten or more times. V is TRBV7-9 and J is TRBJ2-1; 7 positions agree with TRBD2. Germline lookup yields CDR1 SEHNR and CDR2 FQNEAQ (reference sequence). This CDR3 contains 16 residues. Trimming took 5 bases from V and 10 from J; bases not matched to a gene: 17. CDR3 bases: TGTGCCAGCAGCCTAACAGGACTAGTTTTTTCACCGGAGCAGTTCTTC. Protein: CASSLTGLVFSPEQFF.

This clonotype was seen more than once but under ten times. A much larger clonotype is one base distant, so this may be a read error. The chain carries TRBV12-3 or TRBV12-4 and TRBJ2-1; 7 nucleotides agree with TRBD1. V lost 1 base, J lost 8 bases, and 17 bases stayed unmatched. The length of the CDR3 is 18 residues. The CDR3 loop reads CASSLVTFSGQIYDEQFF. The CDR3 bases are TGTGCCAGCAGTTTAGTCACCTTCTCGGGACAGATATACGATGAGCAGTTCTTC.

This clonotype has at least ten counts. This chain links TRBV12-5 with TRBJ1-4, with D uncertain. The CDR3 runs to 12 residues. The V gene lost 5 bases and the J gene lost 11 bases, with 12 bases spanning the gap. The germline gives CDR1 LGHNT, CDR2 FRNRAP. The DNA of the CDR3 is TGTGCTAGTGGTCCCGACGGCGGGAAACTGTTTTTT. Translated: CASGPDGGKLFF.

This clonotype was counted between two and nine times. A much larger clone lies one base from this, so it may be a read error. The CDR3 nucleotides read TGCGGCGCGAGCAGGGGGGCAAACACCGGGGAGCTGTTTTTT. Translation gives CGASRGANTGELFF. The chain uses TRBV29-1 and TRBJ2-2, with D possibly being TRBD1 (7 bases). CDR1 and CDR2 from the germline V gene are SQVTM and ANQGSEA. The CDR3 is 14 amino acids.

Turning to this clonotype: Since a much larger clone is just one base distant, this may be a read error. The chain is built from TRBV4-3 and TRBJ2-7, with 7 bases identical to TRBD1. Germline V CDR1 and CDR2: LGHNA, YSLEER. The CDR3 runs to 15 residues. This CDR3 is CAGSQVGQSTYEQYF. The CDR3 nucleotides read TGCGCCGGCAGCCAAGTGGGACAGAGTACCTACGAGCAGTACTTC.

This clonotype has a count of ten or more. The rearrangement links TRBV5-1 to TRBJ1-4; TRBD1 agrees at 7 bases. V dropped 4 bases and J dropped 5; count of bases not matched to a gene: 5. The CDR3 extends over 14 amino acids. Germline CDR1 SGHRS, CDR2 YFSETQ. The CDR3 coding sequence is TGCGCCAGCAGCCCGGGGACAGTCAATGAAAAACTGTTTTTT. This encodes CASSPGTVNEKLFF. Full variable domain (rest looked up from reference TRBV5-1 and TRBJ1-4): KAGVTQTPRYLIKTRGQQVTLSCSPISGHRSVSWYQQTPGQGLQFLFEYFSETQRNKGNFPGRFSGRQFSNSRSEMNVSTLELGDSALYLCASSPGTVNEKLFFGSGTQLSVL.

The CDR3 loop reads CSARPRGRGGNTIYF. CDR3 nucleotide sequence: TGCAGTGCTAGACCCCGGGGCAGGGGCGGAAACACCATATATTTT. This chain links TRBV20-1 with TRBJ1-3; D perhaps matches TRBD1 (6 bases). From germline, CDR1 is DFQATT and CDR2 SNEGSKA (reference sequence). Trimming pared 2 bases from V and 4 bases from J, leaving 15 bases between. The CDR3 consists of 15 residues.